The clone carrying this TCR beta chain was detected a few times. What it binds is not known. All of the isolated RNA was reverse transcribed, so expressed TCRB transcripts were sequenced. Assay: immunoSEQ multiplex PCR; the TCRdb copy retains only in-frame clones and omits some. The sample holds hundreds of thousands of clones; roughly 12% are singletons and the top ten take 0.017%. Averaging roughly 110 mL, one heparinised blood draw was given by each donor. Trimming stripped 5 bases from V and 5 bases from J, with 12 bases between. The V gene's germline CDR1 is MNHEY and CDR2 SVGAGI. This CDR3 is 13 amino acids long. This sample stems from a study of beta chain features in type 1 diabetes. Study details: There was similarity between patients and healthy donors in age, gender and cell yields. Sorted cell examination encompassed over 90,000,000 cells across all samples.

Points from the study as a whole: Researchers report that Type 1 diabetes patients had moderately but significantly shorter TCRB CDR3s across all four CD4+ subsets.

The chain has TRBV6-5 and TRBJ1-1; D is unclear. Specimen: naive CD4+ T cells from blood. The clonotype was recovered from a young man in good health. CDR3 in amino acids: CASSKKGRTEAFF. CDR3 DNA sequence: TGTGCCAGCAGTAAGAAAGGGAGGACTGAAGCTTTCTTT.